This T cell receptor (beta chain) was documented in a study of blood T cell repertoires in COVID-19. Study at large: Sites in the United States, Italy and Spain provided acute and convalescent COVID-19 samples. Sources were T cells, B-cell-depleted T cells, or PBMCs; the material itself was cDNA or gDNA.

Original processing methods: Quantification of nucleated cells was approximated via reference gene primer amplification. TCRdb's copy holds only in-frame clones and misses some; the assay was immunoSEQ multiplex PCR. V and J calls and clone size come straight from that table; D and trimming were deduced from the DNA. The sample includes over 250,000 clones, 60% to 75% of them seen just once. There are 15 residues in the CDR3. CDR1 SGHAT and CDR2 FQNNGV come from the germline V gene. V shed 4 bases, J shed 7 bases, and the junction held 6 bases outside the gene matches. The TCR was taken from a woman of 80 years or more with acute or convalescent COVID-19. Sequenced material: peripheral blood. The genes are TRBV11-2 and TRBJ1-6, with TRBD1 matching over 8 bases. This chain's CDR3 is CASSSTGEKNSPLHF. DNA for the CDR3: TGTGCCAGCAGCTCGACAGGGGAAAAGAATTCACCCCTCCACTTT.